This T cell receptor beta chain was documented in a study of neoadjuvant anti-PD-1 for oral cavity cancer. General study results and limits: Higher pretreatment Treg/Th17 ratios tracked higher pretreatment blood clonality.

V gave up 6 bases and J gave up 7 bases; unmatched junction bases: 12. The CDR3 is 14 amino acids. The germline V gene has CDR1 MNHNS and CDR2 SASEGT. About this clone itself: Its antigen is unidentified.

Assay: immunoSEQ multiplex PCR; the TCRdb copy retains only in-frame clones and omits some. The data show over 80,000 clones, about four fifths seen once. This TCR was recovered from a person between 40 and 80 years old with oral cavity squamous cell carcinoma. The specimen comprised PBMCs, sampled before nivolumab (anti-PD-1) treatment. The rearrangement links TRBV6-1 to TRBJ2-7, with 7 bases fitting TRBD2. CDR3 in amino acids: CASRTTNLAVEQYF. The CDR3 DNA is TGTGCCAGCAGAACTACCAATCTAGCGGTAGAGCAGTACTTC.